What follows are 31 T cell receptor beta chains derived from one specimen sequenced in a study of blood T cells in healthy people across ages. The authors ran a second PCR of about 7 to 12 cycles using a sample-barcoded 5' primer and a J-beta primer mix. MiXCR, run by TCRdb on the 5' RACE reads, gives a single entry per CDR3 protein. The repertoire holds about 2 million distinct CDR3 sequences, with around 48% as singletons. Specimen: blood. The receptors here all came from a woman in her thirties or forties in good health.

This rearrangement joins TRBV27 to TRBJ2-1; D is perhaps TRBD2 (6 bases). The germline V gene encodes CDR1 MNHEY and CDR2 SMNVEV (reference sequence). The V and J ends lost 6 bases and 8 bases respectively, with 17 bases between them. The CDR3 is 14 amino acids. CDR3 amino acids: CASSETGLGDEQFF. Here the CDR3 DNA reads TGTGCCAGCAGCGAAACGGGACTTGGCGATGAGCAGTTCTTC.

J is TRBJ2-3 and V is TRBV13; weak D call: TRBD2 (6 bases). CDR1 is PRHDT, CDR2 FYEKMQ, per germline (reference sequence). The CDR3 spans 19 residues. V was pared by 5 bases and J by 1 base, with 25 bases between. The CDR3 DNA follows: TGTGCCAGCAGCACCATGCGGGGCAGTCAGTCATTAGGCACAGATACGCAGTATTTT. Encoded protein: CASSTMRGSQSLGTDTQYF.

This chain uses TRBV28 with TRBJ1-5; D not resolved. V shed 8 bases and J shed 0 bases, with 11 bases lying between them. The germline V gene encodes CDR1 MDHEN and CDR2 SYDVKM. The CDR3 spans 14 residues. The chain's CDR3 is CASLRQLSNQPQHF. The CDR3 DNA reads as TGTGCCAGCTTGAGGCAGCTTAGCAATCAGCCCCAGCATTTT.

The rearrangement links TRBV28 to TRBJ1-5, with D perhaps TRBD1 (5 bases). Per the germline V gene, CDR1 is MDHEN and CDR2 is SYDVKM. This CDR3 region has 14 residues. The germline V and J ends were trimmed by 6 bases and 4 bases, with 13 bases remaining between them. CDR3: CASSPDSYNQPQHF. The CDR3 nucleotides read TGTGCCAGCAGCCCAGACAGCTATAATCAGCCCCAGCATTTT.

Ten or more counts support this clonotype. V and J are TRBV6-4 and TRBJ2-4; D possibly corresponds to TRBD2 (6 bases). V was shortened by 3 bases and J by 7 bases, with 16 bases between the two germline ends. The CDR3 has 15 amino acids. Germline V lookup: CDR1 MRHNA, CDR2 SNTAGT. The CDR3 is CASSEGIDGGNIQYF. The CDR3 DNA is TGTGCCAGCAGTGAAGGGATAGATGGGGGGAACATTCAGTACTTC.

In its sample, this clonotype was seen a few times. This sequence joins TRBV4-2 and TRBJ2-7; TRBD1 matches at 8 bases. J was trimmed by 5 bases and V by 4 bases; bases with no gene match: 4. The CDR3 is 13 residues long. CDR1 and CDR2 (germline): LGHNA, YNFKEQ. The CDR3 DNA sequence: TGTGCCAGCAGCCTGGAACAGGGGGACGAGCAGTACTTC. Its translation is CASSLEQGDEQYF.

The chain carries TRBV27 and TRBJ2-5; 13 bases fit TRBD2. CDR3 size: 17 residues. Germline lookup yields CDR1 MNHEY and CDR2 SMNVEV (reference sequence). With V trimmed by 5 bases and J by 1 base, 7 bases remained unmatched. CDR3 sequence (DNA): TGTGCCAGCAGTAAGGGACTAGCGGGGCCCGCCCAAGAGACCCAGTACTTC. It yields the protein CASSKGLAGPAQETQYF.

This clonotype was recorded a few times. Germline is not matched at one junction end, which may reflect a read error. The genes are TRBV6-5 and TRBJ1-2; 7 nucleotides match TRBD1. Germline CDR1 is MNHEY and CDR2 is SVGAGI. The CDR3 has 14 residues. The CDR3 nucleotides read TGTGCCAGCAGTTACAGGGACAGAGCCTATGCCTACACCTTC. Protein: CASSYRDRAYAYTF.

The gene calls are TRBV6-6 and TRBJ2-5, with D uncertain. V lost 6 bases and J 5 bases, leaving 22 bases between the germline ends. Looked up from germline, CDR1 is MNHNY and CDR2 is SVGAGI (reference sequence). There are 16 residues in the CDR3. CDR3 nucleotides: TGTGCCAGCAGCCTAATAGAGAATGACCGTCGGGAGACCCAGTACTTC. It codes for CASSLIENDRRETQYF.

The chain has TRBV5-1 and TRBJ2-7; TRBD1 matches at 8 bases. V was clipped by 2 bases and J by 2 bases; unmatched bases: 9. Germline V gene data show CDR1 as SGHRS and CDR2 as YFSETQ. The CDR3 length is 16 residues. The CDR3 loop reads CASSFAAAGGTYEQYF. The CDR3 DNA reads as TGCGCCAGCAGCTTTGCAGCGGCAGGGGGCACCTACGAGCAGTACTTC.

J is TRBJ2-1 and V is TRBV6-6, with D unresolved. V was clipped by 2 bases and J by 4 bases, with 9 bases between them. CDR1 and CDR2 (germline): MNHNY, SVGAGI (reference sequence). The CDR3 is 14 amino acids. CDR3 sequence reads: CASSYRPDYNEQFF. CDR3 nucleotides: TGTGCCAGCAGTTACCGGCCCGATTACAATGAGCAGTTCTTC.

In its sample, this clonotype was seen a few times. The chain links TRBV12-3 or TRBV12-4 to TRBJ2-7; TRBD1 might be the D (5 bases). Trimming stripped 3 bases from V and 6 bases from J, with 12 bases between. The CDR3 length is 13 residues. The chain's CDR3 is CASSLEIRVEQYF. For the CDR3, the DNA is TGTGCCAGCAGTTTGGAGATCAGGGTCGAGCAGTACTTC.

The CDR3 loop is CASKVGQYNEQFF. CDR3 sequence (DNA): TGTGCCAGCAAAGTGGGCCAATACAATGAGCAGTTCTTC. The chain joins TRBV6-1 to TRBJ2-1; D is uncertain. Germline V gene data show CDR1 as MNHNS and CDR2 as SASEGT. V lost 7 bases, J lost 4 bases, and 11 bases lay in between. This CDR3 comprises 13 residues.

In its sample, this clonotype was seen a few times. For the CDR3, the DNA is TGTGCCAGCAGCCAGTCCGACAGGGGCGGCTACACCTTC. Translation gives CASSQSDRGGYTF. The chain is built from TRBV4-2 and TRBJ1-2, with TRBD1 matching 8 bases. CDR1 LGHNA and CDR2 YNFKEQ come from the germline V gene. The CDR3 sequence is 13 residues long. With 3 bases clipped from V and 8 bases from J, the junction kept 5 bases outside the gene matches.

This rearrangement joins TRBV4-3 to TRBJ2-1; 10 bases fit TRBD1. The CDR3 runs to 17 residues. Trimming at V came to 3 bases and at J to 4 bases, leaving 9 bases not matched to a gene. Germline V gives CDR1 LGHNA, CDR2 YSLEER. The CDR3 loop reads CASSQSRDRGLYNEQFF. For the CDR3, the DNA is TGCGCCAGCAGCCAGTCCAGGGACAGGGGACTGTACAATGAGCAGTTCTTC.

CDR3 DNA sequence: TGTGCCAGCAGCTTAGAATCGGCAGCGAAGACCCAGTACTTC. Amino acid sequence: CASSLESAAKTQYF. This rearrangement joins TRBV7-9 to TRBJ2-5; D not certain. Trimming shortened V by 1 base and J by 6 bases, and 12 bases separated the two germline ends. Germline CDR1 and CDR2: SEHNR and FQNEAQ (reference sequence). This CDR3 region has 14 residues. Complete variable domain (other parts from reference TRBV7-9 and TRBJ2-5): DTGVSQNPRHKITKRGQNVTFRCDPISEHNRLYWYRQTLGQGPEFLTYFQNEAQLEKSRLLSDRFSAERPKGSFSTLEIQRTEQGDSAMYLCASSLESAAKTQYFGPGTRLLVL.

In DNA, the CDR3 is TGTGCCAGCAGCGTAGCATCCGACAGGGCCACGGATAATTCACCCCTCCACTTT. Translating it yields CASSVASDRATDNSPLHF. The chain links TRBV9 to TRBJ1-6, with 7 bases that match TRBD1. This CDR3 is built from 18 residues. Germline V gene sequence: CDR1 SGDLS, CDR2 YYNGEE. Trimming removed 0 bases from V and 5 bases from J; junction bases left unmatched: 11.

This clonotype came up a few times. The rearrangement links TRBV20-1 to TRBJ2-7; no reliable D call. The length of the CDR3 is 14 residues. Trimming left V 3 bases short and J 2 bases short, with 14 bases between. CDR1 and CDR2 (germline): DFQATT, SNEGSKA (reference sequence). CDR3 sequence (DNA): TGCAGTGCTAGGAGGAGTACACCAACCTACGAGCAGTACTTC. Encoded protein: CSARRSTPTYEQYF.

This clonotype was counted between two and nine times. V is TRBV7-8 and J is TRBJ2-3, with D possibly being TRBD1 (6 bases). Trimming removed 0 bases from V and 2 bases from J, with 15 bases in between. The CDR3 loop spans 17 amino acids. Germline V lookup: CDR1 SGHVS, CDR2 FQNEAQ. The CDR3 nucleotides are TGTGCCAGCAGCTTAGCTTCGGACAGCCCCTTCACAGATACGCAGTATTTT. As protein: CASSLASDSPFTDTQYF.

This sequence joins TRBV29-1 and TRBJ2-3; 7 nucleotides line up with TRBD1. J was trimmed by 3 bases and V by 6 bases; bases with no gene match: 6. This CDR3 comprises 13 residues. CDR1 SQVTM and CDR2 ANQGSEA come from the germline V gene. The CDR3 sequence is CSVAGTATDTQYF. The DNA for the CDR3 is TGCAGCGTAGCCGGGACAGCAACAGATACGCAGTATTTT.

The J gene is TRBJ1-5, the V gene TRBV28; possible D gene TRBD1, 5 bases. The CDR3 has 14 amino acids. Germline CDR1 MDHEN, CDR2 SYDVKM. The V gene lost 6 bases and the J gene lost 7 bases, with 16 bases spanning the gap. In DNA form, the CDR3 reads TGTGCCAGCAGCCGCCGGACGGCAGGGCAGCCCCAGCATTTT. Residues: CASSRRTAGQPQHF.

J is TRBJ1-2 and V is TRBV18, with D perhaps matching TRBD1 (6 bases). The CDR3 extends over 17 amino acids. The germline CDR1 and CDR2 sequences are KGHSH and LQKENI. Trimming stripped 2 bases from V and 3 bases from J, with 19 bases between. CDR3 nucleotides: TGTGCCAGCTCACCAAGACCCCTCGGGGGGCGAGACTATGGCTACACCTTC. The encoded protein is CASSPRPLGGRDYGYTF.

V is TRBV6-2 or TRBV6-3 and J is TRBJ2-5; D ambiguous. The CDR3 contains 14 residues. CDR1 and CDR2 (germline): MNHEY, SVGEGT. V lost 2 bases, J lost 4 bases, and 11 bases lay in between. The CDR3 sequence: CASSYRATSETQYF. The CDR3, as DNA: TGTGCCAGCAGTTACCGGGCTACCTCAGAGACCCAGTACTTC.

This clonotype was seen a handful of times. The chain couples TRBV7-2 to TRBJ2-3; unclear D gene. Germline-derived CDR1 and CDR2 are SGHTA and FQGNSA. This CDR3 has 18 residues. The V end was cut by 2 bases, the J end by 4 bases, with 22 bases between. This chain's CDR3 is CASSLTVSKNSIADTQYF. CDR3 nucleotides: TGTGCCAGCAGCTTAACCGTTTCCAAAAATAGTATAGCAGATACGCAGTATTTT.

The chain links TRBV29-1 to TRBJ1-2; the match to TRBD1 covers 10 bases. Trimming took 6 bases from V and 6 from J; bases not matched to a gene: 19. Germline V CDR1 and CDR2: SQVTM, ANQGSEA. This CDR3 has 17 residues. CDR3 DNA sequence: TGCAGCGTCGGAGCCGAGACAGGGGGCCTCCTTAGGGATGGCTACACCTTC. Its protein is CSVGAETGGLLRDGYTF.

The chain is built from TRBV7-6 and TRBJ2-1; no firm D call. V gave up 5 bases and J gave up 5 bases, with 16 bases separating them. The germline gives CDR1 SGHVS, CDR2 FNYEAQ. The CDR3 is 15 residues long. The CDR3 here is CASSRLWGQDNEQFF. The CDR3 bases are TGTGCCAGCAGCCGACTTTGGGGTCAAGACAATGAGCAGTTCTTC.

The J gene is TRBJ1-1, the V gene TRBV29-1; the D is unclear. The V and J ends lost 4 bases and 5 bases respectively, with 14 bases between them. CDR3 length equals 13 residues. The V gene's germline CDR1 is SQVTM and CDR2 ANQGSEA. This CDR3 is CSVGSPRKTEAFF. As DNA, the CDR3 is TGCAGCGTTGGGTCCCCGCGGAAAACTGAAGCTTTCTTT.

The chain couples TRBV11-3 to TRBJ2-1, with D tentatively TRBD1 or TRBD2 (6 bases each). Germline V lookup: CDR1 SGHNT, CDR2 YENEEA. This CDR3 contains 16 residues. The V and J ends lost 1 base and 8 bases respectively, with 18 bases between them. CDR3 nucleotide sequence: TGTGCCAGCAGCTTAGTGGGGGGCCCTTTTCCTCATGAGCAGTTCTTC. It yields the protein CASSLVGGPFPHEQFF.

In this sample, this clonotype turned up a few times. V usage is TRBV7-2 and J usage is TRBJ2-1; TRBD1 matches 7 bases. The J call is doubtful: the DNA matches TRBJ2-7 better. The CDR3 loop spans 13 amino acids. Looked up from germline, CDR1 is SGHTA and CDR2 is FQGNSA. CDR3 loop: CASSRTGYNEQYF. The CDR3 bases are TGTGCCAGCAGTCGGACAGGATACAATGAGCAGTACTTC.

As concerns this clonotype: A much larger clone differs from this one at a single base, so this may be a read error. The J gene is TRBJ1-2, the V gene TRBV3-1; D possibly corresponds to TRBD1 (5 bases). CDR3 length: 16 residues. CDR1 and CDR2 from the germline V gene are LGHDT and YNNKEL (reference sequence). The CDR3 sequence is CAGSQESRGPSYGYTF. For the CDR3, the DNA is TGTGCCGGCAGCCAAGAATCGAGGGGTCCCTCTTATGGCTACACCTTC.

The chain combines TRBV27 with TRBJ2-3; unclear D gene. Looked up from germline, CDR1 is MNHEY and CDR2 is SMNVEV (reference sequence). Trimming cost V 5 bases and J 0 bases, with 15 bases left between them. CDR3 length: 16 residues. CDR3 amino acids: CASSGSRITSTDTQYF. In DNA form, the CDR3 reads TGTGCCAGCAGTGGCTCTCGAATAACTAGCACAGATACGCAGTATTTT.